This entry lists 21 T cell receptor beta chains sequenced from one sample in a study of T cell responses to AZD1222 COVID-19 vaccine. The assay was immunoSEQ multiplex PCR, and TCRdb's table has in-frame clones only and misses some. The profile shows 100,000 to 150,000 clones, under 95% of them singletons. Source: peripheral blood, taken 28 days after the second AZD1222 dose. Source of these receptors: an adult who received the AZD1222 COVID-19 vaccine.

V gene TRBV5-4 combines with J gene TRBJ2-2; D is undetermined. Germline CDR1 is SGHNT and CDR2 is YYREEE (reference sequence). The ends were cut back, 1 base at V and 6 bases at J, with 7 bases in the middle. The CDR3 has 13 amino acids. The CDR3 spells CASSLRVSGELFF. The CDR3 DNA follows: TGTGCCAGCAGCTTGCGAGTTTCCGGGGAGCTGTTTTTT.

The chain joins TRBV5-6 to TRBJ2-5; 9 nucleotides match TRBD2. V dropped 5 bases and J dropped 2; count of bases not matched to a gene: 4. The CDR3 totals 14 residues. Germline V CDR1 and CDR2: SGHDT, YYEEEE. Here the CDR3 DNA reads TGTGCCAGCAGGCGGGGGGGCATGCAAGAGACCCAGTACTTC. This codes for CASRRGGMQETQYF.

J is TRBJ2-7 and V is TRBV5-1; perhaps TRBD2 as D (6 bases). The CDR3 spans 18 residues. Germline-derived CDR1 and CDR2 are SGHRS and YFSETQ. With 3 bases removed from V and 2 bases from J, the gap between germline ends came to 24 bases. The CDR3 nucleotides are TGCGCCAGCAGCTCGGACACCGGGACTGGAGGGATCACCTACGAGCAGTACTTC. Amino acid sequence: CASSSDTGTGGITYEQYF.

This rearrangement joins TRBV18 to TRBJ1-6, with 8 bases fitting TRBD1. The junction had 13 bases not matched to a gene; V was cut back by 1 base and J by 8 bases. Germline V lookup: CDR1 KGHSH, CDR2 LQKENI. This CDR3 is 18 amino acids long. CDR3 amino acids: CASSPLAGGAGSDSPLHF. The CDR3 nucleotides are TGTGCCAGCTCACCACTTGCAGGGGGCGCAGGGTCCGATTCACCCCTCCACTTT.

CDR3 protein: CASSLEQGFYGYTF. For the CDR3, the DNA is TGCGCCAGCAGCTTGGAGCAGGGTTTCTATGGCTACACCTTC. The rearrangement joins TRBV5-1 to TRBJ1-2, with D possibly matching TRBD1 (5 bases). Germline V gene data show CDR1 as SGHRS and CDR2 as YFSETQ. Trimming cost V 0 bases and J 4 bases, with 10 bases left between them. CDR3 length: 14 amino acids.

This chain links TRBV2 with TRBJ1-5; no clear D gene. Germline CDR1 and CDR2: SNHLY and FYNNEI. This CDR3 region has 15 residues. V shed 5 bases and J shed 4 bases, with 15 bases lying between them. This CDR3 is CASSLTPHNNQPQHF. The CDR3 DNA is TGTGCCAGCAGTTTGACACCCCACAATAATCAGCCCCAGCATTTT.

The chain has TRBV18 and TRBJ2-3; TRBD2 agrees at 11 bases. The CDR3 runs 15 residues. Germline CDR1 and CDR2: KGHSH and LQKENI. The trim removed 5 bases at V and 1 base at J, leaving 2 bases unmatched. CDR3 sequence: CASSGGLAGTDTQYF. CDR3 nucleotides: TGTGCCAGCTCAGGGGGACTAGCGGGCACAGATACGCAGTATTTT.

The CDR3 sequence: CASSQFVTSAPGEQYF. The CDR3 DNA reads as TGCGCCAGCAGCCAATTCGTGACTAGCGCCCCGGGAGAGCAGTACTTC. The gene calls are TRBV4-1 and TRBJ2-7; 8 positions agree with TRBD2. CDR1 and CDR2 (germline): MGHRA, YSYEKL. V dropped 2 bases and J dropped 7; count of bases not matched to a gene: 13. CDR3 size: 16 residues.

This chain uses TRBV3-1 (or the pseudogene TRBV3-2) with TRBJ2-3; unclear D gene. The CDR3 sequence is 14 residues long. V lost 3 bases and J 2 bases, leaving 9 bases between the germline ends. CDR1 is LGHDT, CDR2 YNNKEL, per germline (reference sequence). The CDR3: CASSQGSYTDTQYF. CDR3 DNA sequence: TGTGCCAGCAGCCAGGGGTCTTACACAGATACGCAGTATTTT.

The chain combines TRBV2 with TRBJ1-2; 10 nucleotides match TRBD1. This CDR3 is built from 13 residues. Germline V CDR1 and CDR2: SNHLY, FYNNEI. V dropped 6 bases and J dropped 6; count of bases not matched to a gene: 4. CDR3 protein: CASSRQGADGYTF. For the CDR3, the DNA is TGTGCCAGCAGCCGACAGGGGGCTGATGGCTACACCTTC.

This chain connects TRBV5-1 to TRBJ1-2, with D possibly being TRBD1 (6 bases). The CDR3 runs to 13 residues. Germline lookup yields CDR1 SGHRS and CDR2 YFSETQ. Trimming shortened V by 2 bases and J by 6 bases, and 11 bases separated the two germline ends. The CDR3 DNA is TGCGCCAGCAGCTTTCGACAGGCACATGGCTACACCTTC. Translated, it gives CASSFRQAHGYTF.

In this sample, this clone turned up once. The V call is TRBV28, the J call TRBJ1-1; 9 nucleotides line up with TRBD1. The CDR3 totals 15 residues. Germline V gene data show CDR1 as MDHEN and CDR2 as SYDVKM. Unmatched junction bases numbered 6, after V lost 3 bases and J lost 4 bases. This CDR3 reads CASSFSTGGSTEAFF. The CDR3 DNA reads as TGTGCCAGCAGTTTTTCGACAGGGGGAAGCACTGAAGCTTTCTTT.

V and J are TRBV12-5 and TRBJ2-5, with 12 bases aligning to TRBD2. Trimming took 2 bases from V and 0 from J; bases not matched to a gene: 4. CDR1 is LGHNT and CDR2 is FRNRAP in the germline V gene. The CDR3 has 17 amino acids. The CDR3 DNA is TGTGCTAGTGGTTTGACCCTAGCGGGGGGGTACCAAGAGACCCAGTACTTC. Translation gives CASGLTLAGGYQETQYF.

This clone occurred once. V is TRBV18 and J is TRBJ2-7; D is perhaps TRBD2 (5 bases). Germline V lookup: CDR1 KGHSH, CDR2 LQKENI. V was shortened by 6 bases and J by 3 bases, with 18 bases between the two germline ends. The CDR3 consists of 15 residues. DNA of the CDR3: TGTGCCAGCTCGTCCCGTTGGAGCGGTAACTACGAGCAGTACTTC. Its translation: CASSSRWSGNYEQYF.

This rearrangement joins TRBV7-3 to TRBJ2-1; 14 bases are shared with TRBD2. CDR3 length equals 17 residues. Germline V gives CDR1 SGHTA, CDR2 FQGTGA. Trimming at V came to 5 bases and at J to 5 bases, leaving 8 bases not matched to a gene. The CDR3, as DNA: TGTGCCAGCAGCCCATTGACTAGCGGGAGGGCCAACAATGAGCAGTTCTTC. This sequence encodes CASSPLTSGRANNEQFF.

The chain links TRBV6-6 to TRBJ2-7, with D maybe TRBD2 (7 bases). The V gene's germline CDR1 is MNHNY and CDR2 SVGAGI (reference sequence). Trimming left V 7 bases short and J 6 bases short, with 13 bases between. CDR3 length: 12 residues. Here the CDR3 DNA reads TGTGCCAGCAAGGGGGGAGGGATCGAGCAGTACTTC. Translation gives CASKGGGIEQYF.

V usage is TRBV10-3 and J usage is TRBJ1-2; D gene ambiguous. Germline V gene data show CDR1 as ENHRY and CDR2 as SYGVKD. The CDR3 length is 13 residues. With 4 bases removed from V and 8 bases from J, the gap between germline ends came to 14 bases. The DNA of the CDR3 is TGTGCCATCAGTGTGGGGAAGTATGGAGGCTACACCTTC. Its protein is CAISVGKYGGYTF.

The chain has TRBV5-1 and TRBJ2-2; maybe TRBD2 (5 bases). Trimming took 9 bases from V and 1 from J, leaving 13 bases between them. The CDR3 covers 14 residues. Germline CDR1 and CDR2: SGHRS and YFSETQ. CDR3 sequence (DNA): TGCGCCACCACGTGGACTGAGAACACCGGGGAGCTGTTTTTT. It is translated as CATTWTENTGELFF.

This sequence joins TRBV24-1 and TRBJ1-5, with 8 bases identical to TRBD1. The V segment lost 1 base and the J segment 5 bases; nucleotides outside the gene matches: 6. The V gene's germline CDR1 is KGHDR and CDR2 SFDVKD. This CDR3 region has 16 residues. DNA of the CDR3: TGTGCCACCAGTGATTTAGAGGACAGGGCTTATCAGCCCCAGCATTTT. Translation gives CATSDLEDRAYQPQHF.

The genes are TRBV4-2 and TRBJ2-1, with D possibly TRBD2 on 5 matching bases. The CDR3 extends over 15 amino acids. Germline V lookup: CDR1 LGHNA, CDR2 YNFKEQ. V lost 0 bases to trimming and J lost 0 bases, with 6 bases between them. The CDR3, as DNA: TGTGCCAGCAGCCAAGATGAGGGCTCCTACAATGAGCAGTTCTTC. Its protein is CASSQDEGSYNEQFF.

V gene TRBV21-1 combines with J gene TRBJ2-3; the table assigns TRBD1, which was not confirmed against the DNA. TRBV21-1 is termed a pseudogene. The CDR3 spans 16 residues. CDR3 coding DNA: TGTGCCAGCAGCAAGGGGGGGGACAGGTACACAGATACGCAGTATTTT. Protein product: CASSKGGDRYTDTQYF.